This entry is about one TCR beta chain. Its antigen remains unidentified. This entry comes from a study of cytomegalovirus exposure and HLA in healthy donors. Findings and caveats of the study: A missense DCLRE1C variant was associated with V- and J-gene trimming of TCR beta chains in a later analysis, and an independent cohort replicated the association. Roughly even sequencing depth across donors was the assumption behind the presence/absence analyses. As was reported, the classifier diagnosed cytomegalovirus status with high specificity and sensitivity.

With 60 Vbeta and 13 Jbeta primers, the PCR was carried out. The repertoire was sequenced with immunoSEQ multiplex PCR; TCRdb's copy has only in-frame clones and lacks some. This sample carries 75,000 to 100,000 clones, over 65% of them seen once, and the ten largest clones take roughly 3.2%. The V gene's germline CDR1 is SGHRS and CDR2 YFSETQ. The CDR3 covers 17 residues. V was pared by 0 bases and J by 0 bases, with 10 bases between. This chain links TRBV5-1 with TRBJ1-6, with D possibly TRBD1 on 5 matching bases. Sequencing used PBMCs. The clonotype comes from a man aged 35-49 years in good health and CMV-seronegative. DNA for the CDR3: TGCGCCAGCAGCTTGGAACAGGAAAGCTCCTATAATTCACCCCTCCACTTT. Residues: CASSLEQESSYNSPLHF.